This passage covers 10 T cell receptor beta chains from one sample sequenced in a study of CD8+ T cells in alopecia areata (dated by TCRdb to the late 2010s). Library preparation used the immunoSEQ multiplex PCR assay. RNA was extracted from all samples and reverse transcribed into cDNA, which served as template for TCR sequencing. In TCRdb, the immuneACCESS table is reduced to in-frame sequences with V and J assigned. These tables do not hold every clone; where another copy was compared, an unresolved V gene accounts for under half, and the others remain unexplained. The sample table holds over 95,000 clones, of which approximately 60% were seen once. Around 15% of the sample is held by the ten biggest clonotypes. The intended sense of this specimen's time point label: about four weeks on oral tofacitinib. The treatment or condition label here, explained by the study, means: oral pan-JAK inhibitor, 5-10 mg twice daily.

The sequences come from CD8+ T cells sorted from blood, collected at week 4, from a patient treated with tofacitinib. These receptor sequences come from a human donor with alopecia areata.

The table lists this clone with a few counts. The chain couples TRBV19 to TRBJ2-3; TRBD1 agrees at 9 bases. Germline V gives CDR1 LNHDA, CDR2 SQIVND (reference sequence). CDR3 length: 14 amino acids. V lost 8 bases and J lost 4; bases outside the gene matches: 7. CDR3 bases: TGTGCCAGTGGGACAGGGACGGAGGCAGATACGCAGTATTTT. Translating it yields CASGTGTEADTQYF. Supplemented by reference TRBV19 and TRBJ2-3, the full variable domain reads DGGITQSPKYLFRKEGQNVTLSCEQNLNHDAMYWYRQDPGQGLRLIYYSQIVNDFQKGDIAEGYSVSREKKESFPLTVTSAQKNPTAFYLCASGTGTEADTQYFGPGTRLTVL.

The chain recombines TRBV7-8 with TRBJ2-3; 9 positions agree with TRBD2. The CDR3 loop spans 17 amino acids. The V and J ends lost 1 base and 4 bases, in that order; junction bases with no gene match: 9. CDR1 and CDR2 from the germline V gene are SGHVS and FQNEAQ. The CDR3 DNA reads TGTGCCAGCAGCTTAGGGGTCGCGGGAGGGTTGGCAGATACGCAGTATTTT. Amino acids: CASSLGVAGGLADTQYF.

This clone came up a few times. The chain couples TRBV27 to TRBJ2-7, with 9 bases fitting TRBD1. V lost 5 bases, J lost 2 bases, and 10 bases stayed unmatched. The germline CDR1 and CDR2 sequences are MNHEY and SMNVEV (reference sequence). CDR3 length equals 16 residues. The CDR3 DNA reads TGTGCCAGCAGTCCGGGACGACAGGGGGTAACCTACGAGCAGTACTTC. This codes for CASSPGRQGVTYEQYF.

This chain joins TRBV5-1 and TRBJ2-1; D could derive from TRBD1 or TRBD2 (5 bases each). V was trimmed by 4 bases and J by 6 bases, leaving 20 bases between them. Germline lookup yields CDR1 SGHRS and CDR2 YFSETQ. The CDR3 spans 16 residues. CDR3 DNA sequence: TGCGCCAGCAGCACCCCGGGACCCCTGACGGGCAATGAGCAGTTCTTC. Protein: CASSTPGPLTGNEQFF.

This clone was recorded a few times. V usage is TRBV6-5 and J usage is TRBJ2-3, with 7 bases identical to TRBD2. Trimming removed 2 bases from V and 6 bases from J; junction bases left unmatched: 8. This CDR3 spans 15 amino acids. The germline CDR1 and CDR2 sequences are MNHEY and SVGAGI. CDR3: CASSYETGGADTQYF. In nucleotides, the CDR3 is TGTGCCAGCAGTTACGAGACGGGAGGTGCGGATACGCAGTATTTT.

CDR3 bases: TGTGCCAGCAGTGAAACCCTACTAGCGGGGAAAAACATTCAGTACTTC. Its translation: CASSETLLAGKNIQYF. The rearrangement uses TRBV2 and TRBJ2-4, with 10 bases matching TRBD2. This CDR3 is built from 16 residues. V shed 2 bases and J 4 bases; nucleotides not matched to a gene: 5. CDR1 is SNHLY, CDR2 FYNNEI, per germline. Full variable domain (missing parts from reference TRBV2 and TRBJ2-4): EPEVTQTPSHQVTQMGQEVILRCVPISNHLYFYWYRQILGQKVEFLVSFYNNEISEKSEIFDDQFSVERPDGSNFTLKIRSTKLEDSAMYFCASSETLLAGKNIQYFGAGTRLSVL.

This chain uses TRBV27 with TRBJ1-5; no reliable D call. Germline CDR1 and CDR2: MNHEY and SMNVEV (reference sequence). CDR3 length: 16 amino acids. The V end lost 7 bases, the J end lost 1 base, and 17 bases lay between the germline ends. CDR3 bases: TGTGCCAGCACCCTCTGGGTCAAGAAGAGCAATCAGCCCCAGCATTTT. It codes for CASTLWVKKSNQPQHF.

The rearrangement uses TRBV5-1 and TRBJ2-7, with a tentative D call TRBD2 (5 bases). Germline V gives CDR1 SGHRS, CDR2 YFSETQ. V was trimmed by 0 bases and J by 1 base, leaving 11 bases between them. CDR3 length: 15 amino acids. As DNA, the CDR3 is TGCGCCAGCAGCTTGGTCACGGGAAGGTCCTACGAGCAGTACTTC. This encodes CASSLVTGRSYEQYF.

The CDR3 protein is CASSFAGGGYEQYF. CDR3 DNA sequence: TGTGCCAGCAGTTTTGCAGGGGGAGGCTACGAGCAGTACTTC. This sequence joins TRBV27 and TRBJ2-7; D might be TRBD1 (7 bases). V shed 3 bases and J shed 3 bases, with 12 bases lying between them. Germline V gives CDR1 MNHEY, CDR2 SMNVEV (reference sequence). The CDR3 has 14 residues.

The chain combines TRBV6-1 with TRBJ2-7; D unresolved. Trimming removed 4 bases at V and 0 bases at J, with 10 bases between. CDR1 and CDR2 from the germline V gene are MNHNS and SASEGT. This CDR3 has 14 amino acids. This CDR3 is CASSGAGASYEQYF. The CDR3 nucleotides read TGTGCCAGCAGTGGGGCAGGAGCCTCCTACGAGCAGTACTTC.